This T cell receptor (beta chain) was obtained from a study of T cells in Graves' hyperthyroidism and ophthalmopathy. Points from the study as a whole: Progression to ophthalmopathy was predicted a median of roughly 6.5 months early.

Germline values: CDR1 MNHNS, CDR2 SASEGT. V gave up 5 bases and J gave up 2 bases; unmatched junction bases: 12. The CDR3 is 19 amino acids. Amplified TCR beta CDR3 regions came from RNA transcripts. Using the HTBI primer set, a first-round RT-PCR was run on the TCR CDR3. TCRdb reprocessed the multiplex PCR reads via MiXCR and lists one record per CDR3 protein. The table lists about 700,000 distinct CDR3 sequences, roughly 46% of them singletons. On this clonotype: Its specificity is not known.

The sample comprised peripheral blood or thyroid tissue (not recorded which). The chain carries TRBV6-1 and TRBJ2-6; TRBD2 agrees at 10 bases. The origin of this receptor is an adult man with Graves' disease, either hyperthyroidism or ophthalmopathy (not recorded which). This chain's CDR3 is CASSPHLAGVVTGANVLTF. The CDR3, as DNA: TGTGCCAGCAGTCCCCACCTAGCGGGAGTCGTAACTGGGGCCAACGTCCTGACTTTC.